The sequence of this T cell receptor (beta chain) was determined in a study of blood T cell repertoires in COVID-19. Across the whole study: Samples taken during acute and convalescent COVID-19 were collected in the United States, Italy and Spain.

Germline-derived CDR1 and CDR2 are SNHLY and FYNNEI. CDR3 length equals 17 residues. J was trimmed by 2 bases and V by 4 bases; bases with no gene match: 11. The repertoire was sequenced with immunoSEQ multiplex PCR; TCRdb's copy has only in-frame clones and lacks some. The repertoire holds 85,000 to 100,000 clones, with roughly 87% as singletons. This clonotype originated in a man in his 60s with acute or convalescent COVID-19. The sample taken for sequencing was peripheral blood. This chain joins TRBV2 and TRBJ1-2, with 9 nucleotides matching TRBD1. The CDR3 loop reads CASSGPGTGFENYGYTF. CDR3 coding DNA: TGTGCCAGCAGTGGACCTGGGACAGGGTTTGAAAACTATGGCTACACCTTC. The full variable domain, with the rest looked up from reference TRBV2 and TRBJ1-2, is EPEVTQTPSHQVTQMGQEVILRCVPISNHLYFYWYRQILGQKVEFLVSFYNNEISEKSEIFDDQFSVERPDGSNFTLKIRSTKLEDSAMYFCASSGPGTGFENYGYTFGSGTRLTVV.